The rows below give T cell receptor beta chains drawn from one sample of a study of T cell responses to AZD1222 COVID-19 vaccine. Some clones are missing from TCRdb's copy, which holds only in-frame ones; the method was immunoSEQ multiplex PCR. The sample has 98,000 or so clones; roughly 86% are singletons. The material sequenced was peripheral blood, taken 28 days after the second AZD1222 dose. Receptors were obtained from an adult who received the AZD1222 COVID-19 vaccine. Both conserved end residues are trimmed from each CDR3. The D gene is left open where the match is weak.

j_call	d_call	v_call	cdr3_aa
TRBJ2-2	TRBD2	TRBV5-1	ASSLTSGSSTGELF
TRBJ2-2	-	TRBV19	ASSRDLGRDTGELF
TRBJ2-1	TRBD2	TRBV19	ASNSGTSGAGSYNEQF
TRBJ1-2	TRBD1	TRBV20-1	SASRQGNDYGYT
TRBJ1-2	-	TRBV21-1	ASSKEQGAGYT
TRBJ2-7	-	TRBV28	ASSFSLWASVSYEQY
TRBJ1-4	-	TRBV7-9	ASSPHGGAANEKLF
TRBJ1-1	-	TRBV19	ASHQTLNTEAF
TRBJ1-1	-	TRBV30	AWSWQMNTEAF
TRBJ1-1	-	TRBV9	ASSVEGILGTEAF
TRBJ1-5	-	TRBV12-5	ASGFSDNQPQH
TRBJ2-3	-	TRBV27	ASSLSLLVYTDTQY
TRBJ1-1	-	TRBV19	ASTPTRMNTEAF
TRBJ1-3	-	TRBV18	ASYRPTSDSNTIY
TRBJ2-5	-	TRBV27	ASSAGQQETQY
TRBJ1-5	TRBD1	TRBV5-1	ASSPGQLNQPQH
TRBJ1-6	TRBD1	TRBV6-4	ASRRDSSLYNSPLH
TRBJ2-7	-	TRBV4-2	ASSQLQGQNEQY
TRBJ1-5	-	TRBV7-2	ASSDRWGPQH
TRBJ2-7	TRBD1	TRBV3-1/TRBV3-2	ASSQGGTGGGEQY
TRBJ2-1	-	TRBV30	AWSVLSFHPRDNNEQF
TRBJ2-2	TRBD1	TRBV5-1	ASSKTGTDHTGELF
TRBJ1-5	-	TRBV7-8	ASSPSEQAHNQPQH
TRBJ2-5	TRBD2	TRBV3-1/TRBV3-2	ASRLSGRPGETQY
TRBJ1-2	TRBD1	TRBV7-2	ASSPSAGTAFVNGYT
TRBJ1-5	-	TRBV7-8	ASSFLDRNQPQH
TRBJ1-1	-	TRBV28	ASSLDLGRNTEAF
TRBJ2-3	-	TRBV10-1	ASSAPERGTDTQY
TRBJ2-7	-	TRBV2	ASSEALAGPTYEQY
TRBJ2-5	-	TRBV6-4	ASSEWAEQETQY
TRBJ2-2	-	TRBV9	ASSASGAIGELF
TRBJ2-5	-	TRBV2	ASRTGTNQETQY
TRBJ1-5	-	TRBV7-2	ASSLVGFLSNQPQH
TRBJ2-1	-	TRBV7-2	ASSLGTYNEQF
TRBJ1-6	-	TRBV5-6	ASSSHNSPLH